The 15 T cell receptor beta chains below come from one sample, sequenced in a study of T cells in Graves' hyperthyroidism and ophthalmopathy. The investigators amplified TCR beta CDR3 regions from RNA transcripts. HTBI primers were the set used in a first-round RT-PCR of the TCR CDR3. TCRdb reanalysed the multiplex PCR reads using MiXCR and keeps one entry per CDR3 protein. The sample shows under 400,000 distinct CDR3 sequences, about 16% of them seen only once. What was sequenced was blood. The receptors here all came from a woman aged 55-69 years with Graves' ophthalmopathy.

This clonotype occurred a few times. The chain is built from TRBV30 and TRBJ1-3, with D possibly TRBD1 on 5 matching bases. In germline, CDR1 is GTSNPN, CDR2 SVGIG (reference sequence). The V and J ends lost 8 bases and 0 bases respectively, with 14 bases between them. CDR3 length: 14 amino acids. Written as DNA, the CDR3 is TGTGCCACCGGGGGGGGTTTCTCTGGAAACACCATATATTTT. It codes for CATGGGFSGNTIYF.

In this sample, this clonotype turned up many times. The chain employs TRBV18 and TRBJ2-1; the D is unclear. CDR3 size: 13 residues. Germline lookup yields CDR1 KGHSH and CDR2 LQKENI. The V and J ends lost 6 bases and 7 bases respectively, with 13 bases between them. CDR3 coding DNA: TGTGCCAGCTCGCAGGACCAGCAGAATGAGCAGTTCTTC. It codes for CASSQDQQNEQFF.

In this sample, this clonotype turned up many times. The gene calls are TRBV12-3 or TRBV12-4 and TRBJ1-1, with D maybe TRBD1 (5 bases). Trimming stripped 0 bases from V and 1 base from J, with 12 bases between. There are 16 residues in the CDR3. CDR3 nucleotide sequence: TGTGCCAGCAGTTTAGCTCGCGCAGGGAAGAACACTGAAGCTTTCTTT. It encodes CASSLARAGKNTEAFF.

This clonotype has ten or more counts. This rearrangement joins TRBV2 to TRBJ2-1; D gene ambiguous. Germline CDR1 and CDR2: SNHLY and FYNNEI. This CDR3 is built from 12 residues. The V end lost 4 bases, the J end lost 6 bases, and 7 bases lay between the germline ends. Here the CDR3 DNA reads TGTGCCAGCAGTGGGCCGTCCAATGAGCAGTTCTTC. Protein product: CASSGPSNEQFF. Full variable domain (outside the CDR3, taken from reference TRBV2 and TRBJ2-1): EPEVTQTPSHQVTQMGQEVILRCVPISNHLYFYWYRQILGQKVEFLVSFYNNEISEKSEIFDDQFSVERPDGSNFTLKIRSTKLEDSAMYFCASSGPSNEQFFGPGTRLTVL.

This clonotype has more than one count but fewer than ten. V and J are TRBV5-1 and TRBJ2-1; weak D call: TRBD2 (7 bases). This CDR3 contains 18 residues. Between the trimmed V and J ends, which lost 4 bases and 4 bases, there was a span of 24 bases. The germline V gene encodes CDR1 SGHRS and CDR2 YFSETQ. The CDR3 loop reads CASSPQPTSRGGYNEQFF. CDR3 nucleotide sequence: TGCGCCAGCAGCCCCCAACCGACTAGTAGGGGGGGATACAATGAGCAGTTCTTC.

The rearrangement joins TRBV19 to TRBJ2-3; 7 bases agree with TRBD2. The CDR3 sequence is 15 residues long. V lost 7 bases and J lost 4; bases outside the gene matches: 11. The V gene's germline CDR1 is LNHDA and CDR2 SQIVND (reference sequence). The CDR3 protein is CASTPGGGRSDTQYF. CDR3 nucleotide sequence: TGTGCCAGTACTCCGGGAGGCGGGAGATCAGATACGCAGTATTTT.

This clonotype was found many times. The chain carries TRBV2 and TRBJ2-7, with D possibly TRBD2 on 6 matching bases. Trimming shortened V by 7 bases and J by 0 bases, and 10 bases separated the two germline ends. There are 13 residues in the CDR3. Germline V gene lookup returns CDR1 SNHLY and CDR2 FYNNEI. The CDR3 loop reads CASNRESSYEQYF. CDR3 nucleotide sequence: TGTGCCAGCAACCGGGAGTCCTCCTACGAGCAGTACTTC.

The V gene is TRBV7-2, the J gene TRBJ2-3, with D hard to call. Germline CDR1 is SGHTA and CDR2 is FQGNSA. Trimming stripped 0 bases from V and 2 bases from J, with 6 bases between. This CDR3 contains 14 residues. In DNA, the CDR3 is TGTGCCAGCAGCTTAGCAGAGCACACAGATACGCAGTATTTT. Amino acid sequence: CASSLAEHTDTQYF.

The CDR3 region has the DNA TGTGCCAGCAGCTTAGGCGGGAGTCCCTCCTACAATGAGCAGTTCTTC. As protein: CASSLGGSPSYNEQFF. The rearrangement joins TRBV13 to TRBJ2-1; tentatively, D is TRBD2 (6 bases). Germline loops: CDR1 PRHDT, CDR2 FYEKMQ (reference sequence). The CDR3 totals 16 residues. V lost 0 bases and J 0 bases, leaving 9 bases between the germline ends.

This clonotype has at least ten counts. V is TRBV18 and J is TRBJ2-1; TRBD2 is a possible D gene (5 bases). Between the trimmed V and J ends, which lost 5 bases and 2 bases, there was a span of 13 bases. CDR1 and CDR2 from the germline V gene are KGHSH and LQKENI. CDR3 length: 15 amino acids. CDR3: CASSSLAPPYNEQFF. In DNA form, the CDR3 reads TGTGCCAGCTCATCGCTAGCTCCCCCCTACAATGAGCAGTTCTTC.

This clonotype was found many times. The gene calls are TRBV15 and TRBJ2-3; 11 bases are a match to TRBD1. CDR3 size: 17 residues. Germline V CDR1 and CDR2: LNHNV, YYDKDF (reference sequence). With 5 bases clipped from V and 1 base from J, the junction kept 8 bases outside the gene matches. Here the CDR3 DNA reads TGTGCCACCAGCGGGGGGACAGGGGGGCCCCGCACAGATACGCAGTATTTT. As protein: CATSGGTGGPRTDTQYF.

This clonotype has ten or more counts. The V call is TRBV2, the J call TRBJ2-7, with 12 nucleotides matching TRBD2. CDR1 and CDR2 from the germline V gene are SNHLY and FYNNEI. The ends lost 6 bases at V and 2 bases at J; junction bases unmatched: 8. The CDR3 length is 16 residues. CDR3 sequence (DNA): TGTGCCAGCAGCCCTAGCGGGAGGGTCCCCCCCTACGAGCAGTACTTC. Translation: CASSPSGRVPPYEQYF.

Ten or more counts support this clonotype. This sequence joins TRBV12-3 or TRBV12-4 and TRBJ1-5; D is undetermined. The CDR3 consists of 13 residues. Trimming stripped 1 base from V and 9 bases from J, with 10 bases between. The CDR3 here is CASSLGQLLPQHF. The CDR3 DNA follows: TGTGCCAGCAGTTTAGGTCAGCTCTTGCCCCAGCATTTT.

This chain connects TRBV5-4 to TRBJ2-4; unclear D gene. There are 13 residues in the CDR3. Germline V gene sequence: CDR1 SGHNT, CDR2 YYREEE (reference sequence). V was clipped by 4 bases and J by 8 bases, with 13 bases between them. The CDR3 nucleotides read TGTGCCAGCAGCGGCCACCTCGCCGACATTCAGTACTTC. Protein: CASSGHLADIQYF.

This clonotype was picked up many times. The CDR3 nucleotides are TGTGCCAGCTCACCTGGGCTCTATGGCTACACCTTC. The encoded protein is CASSPGLYGYTF. The chain has TRBV18 and TRBJ1-2; D ambiguous. V dropped 3 bases and J dropped 4 bases, with 6 bases sitting between them. The CDR3 spans 12 residues. The germline gives CDR1 KGHSH, CDR2 LQKENI.